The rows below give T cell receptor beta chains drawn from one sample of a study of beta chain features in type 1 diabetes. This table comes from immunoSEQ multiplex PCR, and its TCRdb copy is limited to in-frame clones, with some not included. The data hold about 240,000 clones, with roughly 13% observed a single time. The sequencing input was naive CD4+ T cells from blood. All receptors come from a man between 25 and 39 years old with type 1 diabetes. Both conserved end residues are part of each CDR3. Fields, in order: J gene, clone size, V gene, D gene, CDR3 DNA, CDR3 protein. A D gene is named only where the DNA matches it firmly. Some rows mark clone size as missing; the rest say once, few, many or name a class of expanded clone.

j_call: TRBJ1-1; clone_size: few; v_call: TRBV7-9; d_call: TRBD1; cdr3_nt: TGTGCCAGCAGCTCGACAGGGGAGAACACTGAAGCTTTCTTT; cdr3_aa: CASSSTGENTEAFF
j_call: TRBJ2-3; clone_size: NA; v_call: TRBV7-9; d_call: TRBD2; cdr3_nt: TGTGCCAGCAGCTCAGGACTAGCGGGGACAGATACGCAGTATTTT; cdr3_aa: CASSSGLAGTDTQYF
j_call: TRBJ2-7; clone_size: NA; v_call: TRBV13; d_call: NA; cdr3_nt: TGTGCCAGCAGCTTAGAAGGCCGCGGGCGAAAAACCTCCTACGAGCAGTACTTC; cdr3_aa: CASSLEGRGRKTSYEQYF
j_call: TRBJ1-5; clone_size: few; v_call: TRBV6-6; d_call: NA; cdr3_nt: TGTGCCAGCAGTACCCCCGTAGCAAATCAGCCCCAGCATTTT; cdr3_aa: CASSTPVANQPQHF
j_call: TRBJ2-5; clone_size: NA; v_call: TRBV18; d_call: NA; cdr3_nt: TGTGCCAGCTCACCAACGGGGTCAGAAGAGACCCAGTACTTC; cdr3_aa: CASSPTGSEETQYF
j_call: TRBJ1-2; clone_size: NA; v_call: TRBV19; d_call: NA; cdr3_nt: TGTGCCAGTAGTACAAAACAGGGATATGGCTACACCTTC; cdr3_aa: CASSTKQGYGYTF
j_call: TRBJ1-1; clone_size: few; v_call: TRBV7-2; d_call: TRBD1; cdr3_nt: TGTGCCAGCAGCTCACAGACAGGGATGAACACTGAAGCTTTCTTT; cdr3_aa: CASSSQTGMNTEAFF
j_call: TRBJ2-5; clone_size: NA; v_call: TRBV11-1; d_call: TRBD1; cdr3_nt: TGTGCCAGCAGCTTGGGACAGAAACAAGAGACCCAGTACTTC; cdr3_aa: CASSLGQKQETQYF
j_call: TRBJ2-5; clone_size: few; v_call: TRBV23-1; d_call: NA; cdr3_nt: TGCGCCAGCAGTCAAATCCAACCCCGAGGTCTGTACCAAGAGACCCAGTACTTC; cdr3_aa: CASSQIQPRGLYQETQYF
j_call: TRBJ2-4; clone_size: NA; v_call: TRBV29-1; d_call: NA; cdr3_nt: TGCAGCGTTGAAGTACAGGGAACAAACATTCAGTACTTC; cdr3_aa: CSVEVQGTNIQYF
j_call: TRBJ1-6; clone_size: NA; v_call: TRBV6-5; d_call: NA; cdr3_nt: TGTGCCAGCAGTTACTCCCTTAATTCACCCCTCCACTTT; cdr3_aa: CASSYSLNSPLHF
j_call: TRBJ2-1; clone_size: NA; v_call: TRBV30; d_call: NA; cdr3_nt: TGTGCCTGGAGTGTAGAACAGGGACAGTTCTTC; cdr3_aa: CAWSVEQGQFF
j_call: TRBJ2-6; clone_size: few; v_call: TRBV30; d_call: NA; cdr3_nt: TGTGCCTGGAGTAGGACAGGGGCCAACGTCCTGACTTTC; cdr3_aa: CAWSRTGANVLTF
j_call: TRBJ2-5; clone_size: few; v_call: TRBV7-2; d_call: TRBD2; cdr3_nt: TGTGCCAGCAGTCCGGGAGGCTGGGAGACCCAGTACTTC; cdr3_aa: CASSPGGWETQYF
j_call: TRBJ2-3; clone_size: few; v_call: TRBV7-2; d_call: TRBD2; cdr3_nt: TGTGCCAGCAGCTCCGGACTAGCGGGCCCAGATACGCAGTATTTT; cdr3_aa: CASSSGLAGPDTQYF
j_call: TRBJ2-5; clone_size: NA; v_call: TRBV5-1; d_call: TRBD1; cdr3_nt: TGCGCCAGCAGCCTAAGGCCGGGACAGGGGGCAGAGACCCAGTACTTC; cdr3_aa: CASSLRPGQGAETQYF
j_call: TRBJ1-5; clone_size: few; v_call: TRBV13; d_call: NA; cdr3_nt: TGTGCCAGCAGCGAGGGTCGTCCTGATCAGCCCCAGCATTTT; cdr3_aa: CASSEGRPDQPQHF
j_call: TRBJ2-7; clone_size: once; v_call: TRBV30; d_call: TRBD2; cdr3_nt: TGTGCCTGGAGTGTCCCGGGGGGACCCTACGAGCAGTACTTC; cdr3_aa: CAWSVPGGPYEQYF
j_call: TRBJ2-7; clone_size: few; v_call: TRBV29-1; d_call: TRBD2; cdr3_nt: TGCAGCGTTGCCGCGGGGGGCCACGAGCAGTACTTC; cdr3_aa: CSVAAGGHEQYF
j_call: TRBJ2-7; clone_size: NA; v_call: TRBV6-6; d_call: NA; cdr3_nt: TGTGCCAGCAGTTACGTCGACAGCTCCTACGAGCAGTACTTC; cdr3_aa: CASSYVDSSYEQYF
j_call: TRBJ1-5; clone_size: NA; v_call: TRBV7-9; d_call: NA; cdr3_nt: TGTGCCAGCAGCTTATCAGAAAGCAATCAGCCCCAGCATTTT; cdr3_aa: CASSLSESNQPQHF
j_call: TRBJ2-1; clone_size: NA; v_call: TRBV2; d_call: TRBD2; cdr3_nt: TGTGCCAGCAGTGAAGACCGGGGGGGGGAGCAGTTCTTC; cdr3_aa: CASSEDRGGEQFF
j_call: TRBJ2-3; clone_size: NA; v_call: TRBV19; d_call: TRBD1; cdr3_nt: TGTGCCAGTAGTATTTGGGACAGGCCTAGCACAGATACGCAGTATTTT; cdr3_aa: CASSIWDRPSTDTQYF
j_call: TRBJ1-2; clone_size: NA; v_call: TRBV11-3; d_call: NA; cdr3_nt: TGTGCCAGCAGCTTAGGGTGGGGACAAGATAACTATGGCTACACCTTC; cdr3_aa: CASSLGWGQDNYGYTF
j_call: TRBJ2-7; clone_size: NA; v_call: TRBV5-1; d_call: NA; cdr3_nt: TGCGCCAGCAGCTCAGGGTGGAACGAGCAGTACTTC; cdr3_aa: CASSSGWNEQYF
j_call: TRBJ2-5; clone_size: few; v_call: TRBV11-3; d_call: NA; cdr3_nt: TGTGCCAGCAGCTTCCCTTTGGGCAGGGCAGAGACCCAGTACTTC; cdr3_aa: CASSFPLGRAETQYF